This TCR beta chain derives from a study of blood T cell repertoires in COVID-19. Study-level information: The study drew acute and convalescent COVID-19 samples from the United States, Italy and Spain. Sources were T cells, B-cell-depleted T cells, or PBMCs; the material itself was cDNA or gDNA.

The CDR3 totals 13 residues. Germline V CDR1 and CDR2: LGHDT, YNNKEL (reference sequence). Between the trimmed V and J ends, which lost 7 bases and 6 bases, there was a span of 16 bases. Source study methods: How many nucleated cells were present was estimated from reference gene primer amplification. Sequencing was performed with immunoSEQ multiplex PCR; in TCRdb, only in-frame clones are kept and a portion is missing. The V and J calls and clone size were taken over from that table, and D and trimming were inferred from the DNA. Altogether roughly 280,000 clones are present, 70% to 90% being singletons, with the ten largest covering 11%. This clone was detected only once.

The sample consisted of peripheral blood. The rearrangement links TRBV3-1 (or the pseudogene TRBV3-2) to TRBJ2-7, with a tentative D call TRBD2 (6 bases). The receptor's source is a woman in her sixties or seventies with acute or convalescent COVID-19. Here the CDR3 DNA reads TGTGCCAGCAAGCCACAATTCGGGGGCGAGCAGTACTTC. As protein: CASKPQFGGEQYF.